Listed below are T cell receptor beta chains from one sample, sequenced in a study of T cells in Graves' hyperthyroidism and ophthalmopathy. TCRdb independently ran MiXCR on the multiplex PCR reads; one entry per CDR3 protein. Here the sample spans 400,000 to 500,000 distinct CDR3 sequences, roughly 13% being singletons. Material for sequencing was blood. The source of these receptors is a woman aged 18-29 years with Graves' hyperthyroidism. Both conserved end residues are trimmed from each CDR3. Each record gives: V gene, J gene, CDR3 protein.

v_gene: TRBV28
j_gene: TRBJ1-2
CDR3aa: ASSLGDYGYT

v_gene: TRBV6-1
j_gene: TRBJ2-1
CDR3aa: ASRPLAGGPYNEQF

v_gene: TRBV7-9
j_gene: TRBJ2-7
CDR3aa: ASRFVAGGEQY

v_gene: TRBV28
j_gene: TRBJ2-7
CDR3aa: ASSSGQGAYEQY

v_gene: TRBV5-6
j_gene: TRBJ1-1
CDR3aa: ASSLARGRHTEAF

v_gene: TRBV12-5
j_gene: TRBJ2-1
CDR3aa: ASATGQTYYNEQF

v_gene: TRBV20-1
j_gene: TRBJ2-1
CDR3aa: SARVGNRRGYSYNEQF

v_gene: TRBV9
j_gene: TRBJ2-1
CDR3aa: ASSVVLGSYNEQF

v_gene: TRBV27
j_gene: TRBJ1-1
CDR3aa: AVDRGQATEAF

v_gene: TRBV20-1
j_gene: TRBJ2-2
CDR3aa: SALDLAGGPTGELF

v_gene: TRBV12-3/TRBV12-4
j_gene: TRBJ2-1
CDR3aa: ASRSSGSPPYNEQF

v_gene: TRBV27
j_gene: TRBJ2-1
CDR3aa: ASSVGGTPYNEQF

v_gene: TRBV28
j_gene: TRBJ1-2
CDR3aa: ASSSTGTTVVYGYT

v_gene: TRBV6-2/TRBV6-3
j_gene: TRBJ1-3
CDR3aa: ASTLSRDSGNTIY

v_gene: TRBV12-3/TRBV12-4
j_gene: TRBJ2-3
CDR3aa: ASSFWVVGGEGTDTQY

v_gene: TRBV12-3/TRBV12-4
j_gene: TRBJ1-1
CDR3aa: ASGVNRVTEAF

v_gene: TRBV2
j_gene: TRBJ1-2
CDR3aa: ASRALDRVLIGYT

v_gene: TRBV6-1
j_gene: TRBJ1-1
CDR3aa: ASTDRRDTKAF

v_gene: TRBV9
j_gene: TRBJ2-5
CDR3aa: ASSVAGRELQETQY

v_gene: TRBV6-1
j_gene: TRBJ1-1
CDR3aa: ASSADTWNAEAF

v_gene: TRBV20-1
j_gene: TRBJ2-1
CDR3aa: SAPPGGLNEQF

v_gene: TRBV12-3/TRBV12-4
j_gene: TRBJ2-1
CDR3aa: ASSRPRGEGYNEQF

v_gene: TRBV30
j_gene: TRBJ1-4
CDR3aa: AWSAYQGATREKLF

v_gene: TRBV7-3
j_gene: TRBJ2-3
CDR3aa: ASSMTSGTDTQY

v_gene: TRBV5-1
j_gene: TRBJ2-1
CDR3aa: ASSLAELGNEQF

v_gene: TRBV4-3
j_gene: TRBJ2-7
CDR3aa: ASSQEDRSPYEQY

v_gene: TRBV11-2
j_gene: TRBJ1-2
CDR3aa: ASSPTNIVGGYT

v_gene: TRBV28
j_gene: TRBJ2-4
CDR3aa: ASSIRGTSGRVAKNIQY

v_gene: TRBV6-9
j_gene: TRBJ2-7
CDR3aa: ASSYGQTYEQY

v_gene: TRBV10-3
j_gene: TRBJ1-1
CDR3aa: AITSSDRAF

v_gene: TRBV12-3/TRBV12-4
j_gene: TRBJ2-3
CDR3aa: ASRELASTDTQY

v_gene: TRBV3-1
j_gene: TRBJ1-5
CDR3aa: ASSPGVAGDFGSNQPQH

v_gene: TRBV27
j_gene: TRBJ1-5
CDR3aa: ASSSLYRDQPQH

v_gene: TRBV12-3/TRBV12-4
j_gene: TRBJ1-6
CDR3aa: ASSPGAGSPLH

v_gene: TRBV2
j_gene: TRBJ2-3
CDR3aa: ASSVGLGSTDTQY

v_gene: TRBV30
j_gene: TRBJ2-7
CDR3aa: AWIGDINSEQY

v_gene: TRBV5-1
j_gene: TRBJ2-7
CDR3aa: ASSFFQGAYEQY

v_gene: TRBV7-7
j_gene: TRBJ2-5
CDR3aa: ASSLDGTVQETQY

v_gene: TRBV20-1
j_gene: TRBJ1-1
CDR3aa: SAKGQGSTEAF

v_gene: TRBV20-1
j_gene: TRBJ2-1
CDR3aa: SAHKRGTGVFPYNEQF

v_gene: TRBV14
j_gene: TRBJ2-1
CDR3aa: ASGQDLLGLAGAGNEQF

v_gene: TRBV11-2
j_gene: TRBJ2-1
CDR3aa: ASSPHLGGSYNEQF

v_gene: TRBV7-2
j_gene: TRBJ2-7
CDR3aa: ASSSLEATGRYEQY

v_gene: TRBV7-2
j_gene: TRBJ2-7
CDR3aa: ASSSSRGGTSGLYEQY

v_gene: TRBV2
j_gene: TRBJ2-1
CDR3aa: ASSEARNEQF

v_gene: TRBV6-1
j_gene: TRBJ2-1
CDR3aa: ASSENQLAGEQF

v_gene: TRBV3-1
j_gene: TRBJ1-2
CDR3aa: ASSLGRLPAGGYT

v_gene: TRBV19
j_gene: TRBJ1-5
CDR3aa: ASSSDTLGIRPQH

v_gene: TRBV6-2/TRBV6-3
j_gene: TRBJ1-5
CDR3aa: ATKQDNSNQPQH

v_gene: TRBV27
j_gene: TRBJ2-7
CDR3aa: ASSQGLAGDTGQY

v_gene: TRBV20-1
j_gene: TRBJ1-6
CDR3aa: SAREPDRVSPLH

v_gene: TRBV5-1
j_gene: TRBJ2-3
CDR3aa: ASSLEGGDTQY

v_gene: TRBV18
j_gene: TRBJ2-7
CDR3aa: ASSPPAHGLVEQY

v_gene: TRBV12-3/TRBV12-4
j_gene: .
CDR3aa: ASSLAGTGSYEQF

v_gene: TRBV5-6
j_gene: TRBJ2-7
CDR3aa: ASSSDSWSYEQY

v_gene: TRBV30
j_gene: TRBJ2-2
CDR3aa: AWIGAYSTGELF